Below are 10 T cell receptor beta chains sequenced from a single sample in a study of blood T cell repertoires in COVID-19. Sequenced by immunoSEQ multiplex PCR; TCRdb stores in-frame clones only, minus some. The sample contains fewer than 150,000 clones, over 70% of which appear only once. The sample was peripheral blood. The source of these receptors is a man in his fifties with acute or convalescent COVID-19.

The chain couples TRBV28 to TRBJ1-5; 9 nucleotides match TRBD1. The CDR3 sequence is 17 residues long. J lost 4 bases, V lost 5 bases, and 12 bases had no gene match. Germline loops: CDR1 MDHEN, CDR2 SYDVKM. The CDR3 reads CASSGTGQGRSNQPQHF. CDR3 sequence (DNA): TGTGCCAGCAGTGGTACGGGACAGGGTCGGAGTAATCAGCCCCAGCATTTT. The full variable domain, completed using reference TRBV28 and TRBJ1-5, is DVKVTQSSRYLVKRTGEKVFLECVQDMDHENMFWYRQDPGLGLRLIYFSYDVKMKEKGDIPEGYSVSREKKERFSLILESASTNQTSMYLCASSGTGQGRSNQPQHFGDGTRLSIL.

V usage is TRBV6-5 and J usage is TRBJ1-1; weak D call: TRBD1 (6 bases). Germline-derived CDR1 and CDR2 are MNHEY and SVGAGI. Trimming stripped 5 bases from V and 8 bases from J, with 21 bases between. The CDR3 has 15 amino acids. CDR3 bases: TGTGCCAGCAGTCAATCCAAAGGGGGAGGGGCGGAAGCTTTCTTT. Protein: CASSQSKGGGAEAFF.

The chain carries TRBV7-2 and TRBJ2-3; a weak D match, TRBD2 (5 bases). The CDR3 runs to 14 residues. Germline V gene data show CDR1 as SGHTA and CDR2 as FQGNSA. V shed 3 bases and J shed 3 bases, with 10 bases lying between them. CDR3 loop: CASSFDYQTDTQYF. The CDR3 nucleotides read TGTGCCAGCAGCTTTGACTACCAGACAGATACGCAGTATTTT.

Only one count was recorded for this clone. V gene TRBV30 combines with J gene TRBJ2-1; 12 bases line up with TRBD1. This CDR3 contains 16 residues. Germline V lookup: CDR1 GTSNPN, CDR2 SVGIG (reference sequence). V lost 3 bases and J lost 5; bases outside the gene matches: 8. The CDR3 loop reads CAWSRGGTGGHNEQFF. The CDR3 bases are TGTGCCTGGAGCCGCGGAGGGACAGGGGGCCACAATGAGCAGTTCTTC.

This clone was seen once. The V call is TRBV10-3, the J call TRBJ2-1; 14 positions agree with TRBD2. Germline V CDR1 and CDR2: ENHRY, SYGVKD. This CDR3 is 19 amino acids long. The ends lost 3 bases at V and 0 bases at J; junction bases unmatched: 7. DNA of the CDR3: TGTGCCATCAGTGATGGTAGGACTAGCGGGGGGTACTCCTACAATGAGCAGTTCTTC. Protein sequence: CAISDGRTSGGYSYNEQFF.

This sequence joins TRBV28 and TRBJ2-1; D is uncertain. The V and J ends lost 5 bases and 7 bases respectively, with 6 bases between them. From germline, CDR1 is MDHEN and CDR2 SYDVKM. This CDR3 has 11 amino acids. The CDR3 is CASSVMNEQFF. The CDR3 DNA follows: TGTGCCAGCAGTGTCATGAATGAGCAGTTCTTC.

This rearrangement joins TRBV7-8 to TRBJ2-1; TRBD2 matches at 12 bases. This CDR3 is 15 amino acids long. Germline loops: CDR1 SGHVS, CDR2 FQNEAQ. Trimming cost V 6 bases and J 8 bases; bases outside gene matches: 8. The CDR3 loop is CASSFTSGGLYEQFF. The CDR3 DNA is TGTGCCAGCAGTTTTACTAGCGGGGGGCTTTATGAGCAGTTCTTC. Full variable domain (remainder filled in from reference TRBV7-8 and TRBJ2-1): GAGVSQSPRYKVAKRGQDVALRCDPISGHVSLFWYQQALGQGPEFLTYFQNEAQLDKSGLPSDRFFAERPEGSVSTLKIQRTQQEDSAVYLCASSFTSGGLYEQFFGPGTRLTVL.

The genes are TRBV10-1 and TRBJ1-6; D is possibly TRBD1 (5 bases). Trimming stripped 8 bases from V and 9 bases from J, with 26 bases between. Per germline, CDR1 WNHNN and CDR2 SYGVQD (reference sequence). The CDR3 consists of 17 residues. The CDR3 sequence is CASLKIMEGPVGSPLHF. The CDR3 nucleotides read TGCGCCAGCCTTAAAATTATGGAGGGACCCGTAGGTTCACCCCTCCACTTT.

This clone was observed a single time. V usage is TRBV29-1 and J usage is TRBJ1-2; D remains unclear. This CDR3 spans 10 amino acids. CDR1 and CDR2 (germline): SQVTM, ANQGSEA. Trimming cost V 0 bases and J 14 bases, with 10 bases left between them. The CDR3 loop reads CSVEDRAETF. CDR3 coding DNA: TGCAGCGTTGAAGATCGCGCGGAAACCTTC.

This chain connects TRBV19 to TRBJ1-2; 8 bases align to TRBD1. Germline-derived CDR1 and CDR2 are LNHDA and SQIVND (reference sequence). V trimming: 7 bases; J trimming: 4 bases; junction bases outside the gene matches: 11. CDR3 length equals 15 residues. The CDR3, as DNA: TGTGCCAGTAATCCAGACAGGGGAGCAACCTATGGCTACACCTTC. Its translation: CASNPDRGATYGYTF.